This T cell receptor (beta chain) was sequenced for a study of blood T cell repertoires in COVID-19. The overall study: Whether acute or convalescent, the COVID-19 samples came from the United States, Italy and Spain. T cells, B-cell-depleted T cells, or PBMCs supplied cDNA or gDNA.

In the study's own analysis: Reference gene primer amplification yielded estimated nucleated cell counts. Method: immunoSEQ multiplex PCR; TCRdb's copy keeps in-frame clones and lacks some. V, J and clone size are taken as reported in that table, and D and trimming were inferred from the DNA itself. Of about 4,900 clones in the sample, approximately 73% were seen once. This CDR3 comprises 17 residues. The sequenced sample was peripheral blood. This TCR came from a human donor in a cohort sampled during active COVID-19. V and J are TRBV21-1 and TRBJ2-1; the table's D call of TRBD1 was not tested on the DNA. TRBV21-1 represents a pseudogene. For the CDR3, the DNA is TGTGCCAGCAGCAGTCGACAGGGGCTTCTCTCCTACAATGAGCAGTTCTTC. This sequence encodes CASSSRQGLLSYNEQFF.